This TCR beta chain was observed in a study of blood T cell repertoires in COVID-19. Study in general: Sources were T cells, B-cell-depleted T cells, or PBMCs; the material itself was cDNA or gDNA.

Assay: immunoSEQ multiplex PCR; the TCRdb copy retains only in-frame clones and omits some. The sample carries almost 100,000 clones, around nine tenths recorded once. From germline, CDR1 is LNHDA and CDR2 SQIVND (reference sequence). The junction had 7 bases not matched to a gene; V was cut back by 5 bases and J by 2 bases. The CDR3 covers 17 residues. The sample comprised peripheral blood. J is TRBJ2-2 and V is TRBV19, with TRBD2 matching over 11 bases. This receptor was taken from a man between 45 and 60 years old with acute or convalescent COVID-19. The CDR3 loop reads CASSQLGLADNTGELFF. The CDR3, as DNA: TGTGCCAGTAGTCAGCTGGGACTAGCGGATAACACCGGGGAGCTGTTTTTT.